This T cell receptor (beta chain) was identified in a study of cytomegalovirus exposure and HLA in healthy donors. Of note for this clone: No antigen is known for it.

Study-wide results and caveats: In presence/absence analyses, roughly uniform sequencing depth across donors was assumed.

Use of 60 Vbeta and 13 Jbeta primers characterized the PCR. TCRdb's copy holds only in-frame clones and misses some; the assay was immunoSEQ multiplex PCR. The sample lists about 150,000 clones; 60% to 80% were seen once. The CDR3 loop spans 14 amino acids. Trimming took 1 base from V and 1 from J, leaving 7 bases between them. CDR1 LGHNT and CDR2 FRNRAP come from the germline V gene. The sample comprised PBMCs. The chain carries TRBV12-5 and TRBJ1-1; no clear D. The clonotype originates from a man aged 50-60 years in good health and CMV-seropositive. Here the CDR3 DNA reads TGTGCTAGTGGTTTGGGAGGCTCGAACACTGAAGCTTTCTTT. Protein product: CASGLGGSNTEAFF.